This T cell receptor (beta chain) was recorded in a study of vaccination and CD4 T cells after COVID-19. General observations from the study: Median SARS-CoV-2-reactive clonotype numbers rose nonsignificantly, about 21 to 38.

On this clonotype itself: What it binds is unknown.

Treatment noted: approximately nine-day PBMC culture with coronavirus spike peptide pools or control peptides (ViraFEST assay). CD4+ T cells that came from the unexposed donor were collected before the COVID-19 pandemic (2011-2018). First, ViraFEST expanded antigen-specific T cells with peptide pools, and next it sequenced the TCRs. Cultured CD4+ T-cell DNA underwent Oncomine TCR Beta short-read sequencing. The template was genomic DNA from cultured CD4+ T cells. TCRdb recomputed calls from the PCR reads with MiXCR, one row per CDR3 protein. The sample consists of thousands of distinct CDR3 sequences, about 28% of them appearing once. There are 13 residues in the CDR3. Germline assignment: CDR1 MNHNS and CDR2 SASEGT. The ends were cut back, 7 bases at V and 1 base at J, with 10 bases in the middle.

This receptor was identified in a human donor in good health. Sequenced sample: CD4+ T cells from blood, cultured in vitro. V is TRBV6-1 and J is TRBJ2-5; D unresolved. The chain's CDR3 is CASISATQETQYF. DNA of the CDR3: TGTGCCAGCATTTCAGCGACCCAAGAGACCCAGTACTTC.